Listed below are T cell receptor beta chains from one sample, sequenced in a study of radiotherapy plus CTLA-4 blockade in lung cancer. Profiling relied on immunoSEQ multiplex PCR, and the TCRdb table lists in-frame clones only, not all of them. The sample includes over 80,000 clones, 83% seen only once; the top ten take around 0.8%. The input for sequencing was peripheral blood, taken from a patient treated with radiotherapy plus ipilimumab. The receptors shown here come from a human donor with non-small cell lung cancer who had stable disease on radiotherapy plus ipilimumab. Both conserved end residues are part of each CDR3. Each record gives: D gene, J gene, V gene, clone size, CDR3 protein, CDR3 DNA. The D gene is left open where the match is weak. Clone size is shown for a subset of rows, as once, few, many or a class of expanded clone.

.	TRBJ1-1	TRBV5-4	.	CASSLAGSSAEAFF	TGTGCCAGCAGCTTGGCGGGGAGCAGTGCTGAAGCTTTCTTT
.	TRBJ1-1	TRBV11-2	.	CASSLARAGTEAFF	TGTGCCAGCAGCTTGGCCCGAGCTGGGACTGAAGCTTTCTTT
.	TRBJ2-1	TRBV6-5	.	CASRRRPGNEQFF	TGTGCCAGCAGAAGGAGGCCGGGGAATGAGCAGTTCTTC
.	TRBJ1-5	TRBV6-5	.	CASSGVGNQPQHF	TGTGCCAGCAGCGGGGTGGGGAATCAGCCCCAGCATTTT
.	TRBJ1-1	TRBV6-5	once	CASSYSPGGLNTEAFF	TGTGCCAGCAGTTACTCGCCGGGTGGGCTGAACACTGAAGCTTTCTTT
TRBD1	TRBJ1-2	TRBV27	.	CASSYRGNSYYGYTF	TGTGCCAGCAGTTACAGGGGCAATAGCTACTATGGCTACACCTTC
TRBD1	TRBJ1-1	TRBV6-5	.	CASSYPDRATEAFF	TGTGCCAGCAGTTACCCGGACAGGGCCACTGAAGCTTTCTTT
.	TRBJ1-6	TRBV2	.	CASSDPQSSYNSPLHF	TGTGCCAGCAGTGATCCTCAGAGCTCCTATAATTCACCCCTCCACTTT
.	TRBJ2-7	TRBV10-2	.	CASSDLSYEQYF	TGCGCCAGCAGTGACTTATCCTACGAGCAGTACTTC
.	TRBJ2-1	TRBV5-1	once	CASQNTRGKPLYNEQFF	TGCGCCAGCCAAAACACAAGGGGAAAGCCCCTCTACAATGAGCAGTTCTTC
TRBD1	TRBJ2-1	TRBV5-6	.	CASSRTGGSRNEQFF	TGTGCCAGCAGCCGGACAGGGGGATCTCGGAATGAGCAGTTCTTC
.	TRBJ2-2	TRBV28	few	CASSPYTGELFF	TGTGCCAGCAGCCCATACACCGGGGAGCTGTTTTTT
.	TRBJ2-3	TRBV7-8	.	CASSLNEPRLSTDTQYF	TGTGCCAGCAGCTTAAATGAGCCCCGACTCAGCACAGATACGCAGTATTTT
TRBD2	TRBJ2-1	TRBV6-5	.	CASSYRTSGRVNEQFF	TGTGCCAGCAGTTACCGGACTAGCGGGAGGGTTAATGAGCAGTTCTTC
TRBD2	TRBJ2-1	TRBV9	.	CASSPHPREGPYNEQFF	TGTGCCAGCAGCCCCCACCCCCGGGAGGGCCCCTACAATGAGCAGTTCTTC
.	TRBJ1-2	TRBV5-6	few	CAWTAGSYGYTF	TGTGCCTGGACCGCGGGGAGCTATGGCTACACCTTC
.	TRBJ2-7	TRBV19	.	CASSGQSSSYEQYF	TGTGCCAGTAGTGGACAGTCCTCCTCCTACGAGCAGTACTTC
.	TRBJ2-7	TRBV6-1	.	CASSRGASAYEQYF	TGTGCCAGCAGTCGGGGGGCATCAGCCTACGAGCAGTACTTC
TRBD1	TRBJ2-7	TRBV28	.	CASSFPLLTGPSSYEQYF	TGTGCCAGCAGTTTTCCACTATTGACAGGGCCGAGCTCCTACGAGCAGTACTTC
.	TRBJ1-3	TRBV6-1	.	CASSDMAGNTIYF	TGTGCCAGCAGTGATATGGCGGGAAACACCATATATTTT
.	TRBJ2-7	TRBV7-2	.	CASSLAGRVSYEQYF	TGTGCCAGCAGCTTAGCTGGCAGGGTCTCCTACGAGCAGTACTTC